This entry lists 22 T cell receptor beta chains sequenced from one sample in a study of neurological immune-mediated disorders. TCRdb passed the 5' RACE reads through MiXCR, listing each CDR3 protein once. Here the sample spans 95,000 to 110,000 distinct CDR3 sequences, 11% being singletons. As for time point: longitudinal time-point 3. The specimen sequenced was PBMCs. These receptors came from a female donor with HTLV-1-associated myelopathy (HAM/TSP).

Many counts were recorded for this clonotype. The chain is built from TRBV7-9 and TRBJ2-7, with D possibly being TRBD2 (5 bases). The V end was cut by 7 bases, the J end by 1 base, with 14 bases between. The CDR3 contains 14 residues. Germline CDR1 and CDR2: SEHNR and FQNEAQ (reference sequence). The chain's CDR3 is CASTSGGRSYEQYF. The DNA of the CDR3 is TGTGCCAGCACCTCAGGAGGCAGATCCTACGAGCAGTACTTC.

This clonotype was observed a handful of times. The chain links TRBV11-1 to TRBJ2-1; TRBD1 might be the D (6 bases). The CDR3 loop spans 15 amino acids. The germline V and J ends were trimmed by 5 bases and 4 bases, with 15 bases remaining between them. CDR1 is SGHAT, CDR2 FQDESV, per germline (reference sequence). This chain's CDR3 is CASSLRTDMYNEQFF. The CDR3 nucleotides are TGTGCCAGCAGCCTTCGGACAGATATGTACAATGAGCAGTTCTTC.

This clonotype occurred a few times. The genes are TRBV20-1 and TRBJ2-5; unclear D gene. The V gene lost 0 bases and the J gene lost 2 bases, with 10 bases spanning the gap. The germline gives CDR1 DFQATT, CDR2 SNEGSKA (reference sequence). The CDR3 is 14 residues long. This CDR3 is CSARDRLGQETQYF. CDR3 in DNA: TGCAGTGCTAGAGATCGGTTGGGACAAGAGACCCAGTACTTC.

The chain uses TRBV5-5 and TRBJ2-7; D is possibly TRBD1 (5 bases). Germline loops: CDR1 SGHKS, CDR2 YYEKEE (reference sequence). The CDR3 spans 15 residues. The V gene lost 0 bases and the J gene lost 6 bases, with 16 bases spanning the gap. CDR3 protein: CASSLAATSQGEQYF. The CDR3 DNA is TGTGCCAGCAGCTTGGCGGCCACCTCCCAGGGCGAGCAGTACTTC.

There are many counts of this clonotype. This chain joins TRBV9 and TRBJ1-2; no firm D call. This CDR3 has 17 amino acids. Trimming stripped 3 bases from V and 1 base from J, with 19 bases between. Per germline, CDR1 SGDLS and CDR2 YYNGEE. The CDR3 here is CASSARPTQEGNYGYTF. CDR3 bases: TGTGCCAGCAGCGCGCGCCCCACCCAGGAGGGTAACTATGGCTACACCTTC.

This clonotype was recorded at least ten times. V is TRBV24-1 and J is TRBJ2-3; TRBD2 agrees at 9 bases. Germline V gene lookup returns CDR1 KGHDR and CDR2 SFDVKD. The trim removed 4 bases at V and 2 bases at J, leaving 12 bases unmatched. This CDR3 is 18 amino acids long. CDR3 bases: TGTGCCACCAGTGACCACGACTTAGCGGGGGCCCACACAGATACGCAGTATTTT. Its translation is CATSDHDLAGAHTDTQYF.

This clonotype was detected many times. This chain joins TRBV5-1 and TRBJ2-7, with 12 positions matching TRBD1. From germline, CDR1 is SGHRS and CDR2 YFSETQ. J lost 2 bases, V lost 5 bases, and 20 bases had no gene match. The CDR3 is made up of 20 amino acids. DNA for the CDR3: TGCGCCAGCAGATCGACCCCGGGACAGGGGGCACCCCGTTCCACCTACGAGCAGTACTTC. This sequence encodes CASRSTPGQGAPRSTYEQYF.

This clonotype showed up many times. The chain employs TRBV20-1 and TRBJ1-6, with D perhaps TRBD1 (6 bases). Germline-derived CDR1 and CDR2 are DFQATT and SNEGSKA (reference sequence). V was clipped by 6 bases and J by 13 bases, with 16 bases between them. This CDR3 comprises 12 residues. CDR3 sequence reads: CSAGTIRDPLHF. CDR3 DNA sequence: TGCAGTGCGGGGACAATCCGAGATCCCCTCCACTTT.

This clonotype was detected many times. The rearrangement uses TRBV20-1 and TRBJ1-5; D may be TRBD1 (5 bases). The CDR3 length is 17 residues. Germline V gene data show CDR1 as DFQATT and CDR2 as SNEGSKA (reference sequence). The V end lost 0 bases, the J end lost 0 bases, and 15 bases lay between the germline ends. The CDR3 loop reads CSARDSGRENSNQPQHF. The CDR3 nucleotides are TGCAGTGCTAGAGATAGTGGCAGGGAAAATAGCAATCAGCCCCAGCATTTT.

This clonotype showed up many times. This CDR3 is CASSAQGANTGELFF. CDR3 sequence (DNA): TGTGCCAGCAGCGCGCAGGGGGCGAACACCGGGGAGCTGTTTTTT. This rearrangement joins TRBV7-9 to TRBJ2-2; 7 nucleotides align to TRBD1. V shed 5 bases, J shed 0 bases, and the junction held 3 bases outside the gene matches. The CDR3 sequence is 15 residues long. Germline-derived CDR1 and CDR2 are SEHNR and FQNEAQ (reference sequence).

The chain couples TRBV21-1 to TRBJ1-5; TRBD1 was called by the table and not checked on the DNA. TRBV21-1 is a documented pseudogene. This CDR3 is built from 15 residues. The CDR3 loop reads CASRIVVQPLRTQHF. The CDR3 DNA follows: TGTGCCAGCAGGATTGTAGTACAGCCCCTTAGGACCCAGCATTTT.

This clonotype was found many times. This chain uses TRBV5-1 with TRBJ2-3; 8 positions match TRBD1. CDR3 length: 15 residues. Per the germline V gene, CDR1 is SGHRS and CDR2 is YFSETQ. J lost 0 bases, V lost 9 bases, and 9 bases had no gene match. CDR3 nucleotides: TGCGCCACCCAGAGACGGACAGGGAGCACAGATACGCAGTATTTT. Its translation: CATQRRTGSTDTQYF.

This clonotype was observed many times. The chain carries TRBV5-1 and TRBJ2-1, with 15 nucleotides matching TRBD2. The CDR3 is made up of 17 amino acids. Germline V gene lookup returns CDR1 SGHRS and CDR2 YFSETQ. The J segment lost 6 bases and the V segment lost 0 bases, leaving 4 bases of the junction unmatched. The chain's CDR3 is CASSLGTSGGASNEQFF. CDR3 bases: TGCGCCAGCAGCTTGGGGACTAGCGGGGGGGCCTCCAATGAGCAGTTCTTC.

This clonotype was counted at least ten times. The chain joins TRBV6-4 to TRBJ2-4; 10 nucleotides match TRBD1. This CDR3 comprises 13 residues. The germline V gene encodes CDR1 MRHNA and CDR2 SNTAGT. V shed 3 bases and J 7 bases; nucleotides not matched to a gene: 0. In DNA form, the CDR3 reads TGTGCCAGCAGTGAGGGACAGGGGAACATTCAGTACTTC. Its protein is CASSEGQGNIQYF.

In its sample, this clonotype was seen many times. CDR3 DNA sequence: TGCAGTGCTAGCCCAGGGGCCGCCACCGGGGAGCTGTTTTTT. Amino acid sequence: CSASPGAATGELFF. J is TRBJ2-2 and V is TRBV20-1; TRBD1 is a possible D gene (6 bases). The CDR3 covers 14 residues. Germline loops: CDR1 DFQATT, CDR2 SNEGSKA (reference sequence). Deletions cut 3 bases from V and 4 bases from J, with 12 bases between.

This clonotype was seen many times. The chain joins TRBV5-5 to TRBJ1-4; 11 nucleotides line up with TRBD1. V gave up 4 bases and J gave up 8 bases; unmatched junction bases: 7. Germline-derived CDR1 and CDR2 are SGHKS and YYEKEE (reference sequence). The CDR3 is made up of 15 amino acids. The CDR3 region is CASSRSGTGGEKLFF. CDR3 in DNA: TGTGCCAGCAGCAGATCCGGGACAGGGGGAGAAAAACTGTTTTTT.

The chain is built from TRBV6-5 and TRBJ2-7; 10 bases fit TRBD2. The V and J ends lost 6 bases and 4 bases, in that order; junction bases with no gene match: 6. CDR1 and CDR2 (germline): MNHEY, SVGAGI. This CDR3 has 14 amino acids. The CDR3 loop is CASSPIAGGYEQYF. The CDR3 DNA reads TGTGCCAGCAGCCCAATAGCGGGGGGATACGAGCAGTACTTC.

This clonotype occurred a few times. The V and J genes are TRBV18 and TRBJ2-1, with 10 bases that match TRBD2. Trimming removed 4 bases from V and 6 bases from J; junction bases left unmatched: 0. CDR3 length: 13 amino acids. Germline V gives CDR1 KGHSH, CDR2 LQKENI. This CDR3 reads CASSRTSGNEQFF. CDR3 nucleotide sequence: TGTGCCAGCTCACGGACTAGCGGCAATGAGCAGTTCTTC.

Many counts were recorded for this clonotype. The chain is built from TRBV6-1 and TRBJ2-3; D might be TRBD1 (5 bases). The germline V and J ends were trimmed by 5 bases and 0 bases, with 9 bases remaining between them. The CDR3 loop spans 14 amino acids. Germline lookup yields CDR1 MNHNS and CDR2 SASEGT. DNA for the CDR3: TGTGCCAGCAGTAAGGGGCCAAGCACAGATACGCAGTATTTT. It translates to CASSKGPSTDTQYF.

This clonotype was counted many times. V usage is TRBV6-7 and J usage is TRBJ2-2; 8 nucleotides line up with TRBD2. TRBV6-7 counts as an open reading frame of uncertain function. This CDR3 is built from 20 residues. The junction had 15 bases not matched to a gene; V was cut back by 0 bases and J by 3 bases. The CDR3 loop is CASSYSTFVPGLDYTGELFF. In nucleotides, the CDR3 is TGTGCCAGCAGTTACTCGACGTTCGTTCCGGGACTAGACTACACCGGGGAGCTGTTTTTT.

The table lists this clonotype with many counts. This sequence joins TRBV12-3 or TRBV12-4 and TRBJ2-5; tentatively, D is TRBD1 (5 bases). V lost 7 bases and J lost 2, with 14 bases in between. The CDR3 is made up of 14 amino acids. The CDR3 sequence is CASTAARAQETQYF. CDR3 DNA: TGTGCCAGCACCGCCGCCAGGGCGCAAGAGACCCAGTACTTC.

In this sample, this clonotype turned up many times. The chain couples TRBV9 to TRBJ2-3, with 7 bases aligning to TRBD1. V trimming: 4 bases; J trimming: 2 bases; junction bases outside the gene matches: 7. The germline gives CDR1 SGDLS, CDR2 YYNGEE. The CDR3 runs to 15 residues. The CDR3 coding sequence is TGTGCCAGCAGCTCCAGACAGGGAGTCACAGATACGCAGTATTTT. This translates into CASSSRQGVTDTQYF.